These T cell receptor beta chains were read from a single sample in a study of graft-versus-host responses after intestinal transplantation. Here immunoSEQ multiplex PCR was the method, and the copy in TCRdb shows in-frame clones only, minus some. The table lists fewer than 50,000 clones, over 75% of them singletons. The sample here was PBMCs, taken 524 days after transplant. These receptors came from a human patient who received an intestinal transplant, so some T cells may come from the graft donor. The CDR3 runs from the conserved cysteine through the conserved F or W. Fields, in order: V gene, clone size, J gene, D gene, CDR3 DNA, CDR3 protein. The D gene is left open where the match is weak. The size entry is marked missing in some rows and otherwise reads once, few, many or a size class.

TRBV7-2	-	TRBJ2-5	TRBD2	TGTGCCAGCAGCCCGATCGGACTAGCGGGGTACCAAGAGACCCAGTACTTC	CASSPIGLAGYQETQYF
TRBV7-3	once	TRBJ2-1	-	TGTGCCAGCAGCCTCGACTACTACAATGAGCAGTTCTTC	CASSLDYYNEQFF
TRBV28	-	TRBJ1-5	-	TGTGCCAGCAGTCCCCCCTCCGCTAAGCCCCAGCATTTT	CASSPPSAKPQHF
TRBV5-1	-	TRBJ2-1	TRBD2	TGCGCCAGCAGCCCTTTAGCGGGAAGTGCCTACAATGAGCAGTTCTTC	CASSPLAGSAYNEQFF
TRBV7-4	-	TRBJ2-1	TRBD2	TGTGCCAGCAGCTTAGTTCGCCGCCCGGGACTAGTCGGAAAGGGCGATGAGCAGTTCTTC	CASSLVRRPGLVGKGDEQFF
TRBV6-1	-	TRBJ2-1	-	TGTGCCAGCAGTGACCGCCTCTACAATGAGCAGTTCTTC	CASSDRLYNEQFF
TRBV28	-	TRBJ2-5	TRBD1	TGTGCCAGCAGAGACCCTGGGACAGGTCACGAGACCCAGTACTTC	CASRDPGTGHETQYF
TRBV11-2	-	TRBJ2-7	-	TGTGCCAGCAGCTTAACTCAGGGCTCCTACGAGCAGTACTTC	CASSLTQGSYEQYF
TRBV25-1	-	TRBJ1-2	TRBD1	TGTGCCAGCAGTGAAGTAGAGACAGGGGGCTATGGCTACACCTTC	CASSEVETGGYGYTF
TRBV30	once	TRBJ2-5	-	TGTGCCTGGAGTTCGGGAGCCCAAGAGACCCAGTACTTC	CAWSSGAQETQYF
TRBV4-3	-	TRBJ1-4	-	TGCGCCAGCAGCCAAGACCCAGGGGAGTGGGGGACTAATGAAAAACTGTTTTTT	CASSQDPGEWGTNEKLFF
TRBV30	-	TRBJ2-2	-	TGTGCCTGGACAGGGACTCAACCCTTGAACACCGGGGAGCTGTTTTTT	CAWTGTQPLNTGELFF
TRBV15	-	TRBJ2-5	TRBD2	TGTGCCACCAGCAGGGACCCCTGGACTAGCGTCGAGACCCAGTACTTC	CATSRDPWTSVETQYF
TRBV5-1	-	TRBJ2-2	TRBD1	TGCGCCAGCAGCTTGGCCAGGGGGACCGGGGAGCTGTTTTTT	CASSLARGTGELFF
TRBV11-2	-	TRBJ1-3	TRBD1	TGTGCCAGCAGAACTCCAAAGTCGACAGGGAAAGGAAACACCATATATTTT	CASRTPKSTGKGNTIYF
TRBV10-3	-	TRBJ2-2	-	TGTGCCATCGCGGCAGGGGCGGACACCGGGGAGCTGTTTTTT	CAIAAGADTGELFF
TRBV5-4	-	TRBJ2-1	TRBD2	TGTGCCAGCAGCGCTCCTAGCGGGAGTATGAACGAGCAGTTCTTC	CASSAPSGSMNEQFF
TRBV4-3	-	TRBJ2-1	TRBD2	TGCGCCAGCAGCCAAGTCAGAGCGGGAGGGCATGAGCAGTTCTTC	CASSQVRAGGHEQFF
TRBV5-5	once	TRBJ2-5	-	TGTGCCAGCAGCTTGGGTCCCGGCGAGACCCAGTACTTC	CASSLGPGETQYF
TRBV12-5	-	TRBJ2-5	TRBD2	TGTGCTAGTGGTTTGGCGGGAGGAGAGACCCAGTACTTC	CASGLAGGETQYF
TRBV28	-	TRBJ1-1	-	TGTGCCAGCTCTTATACCACTGAAGCTTTCTTT	CASSYTTEAFF
TRBV7-8	-	TRBJ2-5	-	TGTGCCAGCAGCTCTAGCTATTTCGACATAATTACCCAGTACTTC	CASSSSYFDIITQYF
TRBV9	-	TRBJ2-3	TRBD2	TGTGCCAGCAGCGTAGGACTAGCGACAAATACGCAGTATTTT	CASSVGLATNTQYF
TRBV13	-	TRBJ2-7	TRBD1	TGTGCCAGCAGCTTACGGCAGGGGGTGTACGAGCAGTACTTC	CASSLRQGVYEQYF
TRBV27	-	TRBJ2-3	TRBD1	TGTGCCAGCAGTTTATTACCCCGCACAGGGGGGAGCACAGATACGCAGTATTTT	CASSLLPRTGGSTDTQYF
TRBV18	-	TRBJ2-5	-	TGTGCCAGCTCACCACTTGCGGCCTCGGAGCGAGAGACCCAGTACTTC	CASSPLAASERETQYF
TRBV19	-	TRBJ2-2	TRBD1	TGTGCCAGTAAGGGACAGGGTATGACCGGGGAGCTGTTTTTT	CASKGQGMTGELFF
TRBV30	-	TRBJ2-5	-	TGTGCCTGGAGTGTGGGGACCGTGGAGACCCAGTACTTC	CAWSVGTVETQYF
TRBV5-1	-	TRBJ2-3	TRBD2	TGCGCCAGCAGCCCAACAGGACTAGCACCAAACACAGATACGCAGTATTTT	CASSPTGLAPNTDTQYF
TRBV4-3	-	TRBJ2-3	TRBD2	TGCGCCAGCAGCCAAGACGGCGGGAGCTCCACAGATACGCAGTATTTT	CASSQDGGSSTDTQYF
TRBV6-5	-	TRBJ2-1	-	TGTGCCAGCAGTTACTCGTTAGCTTCCTACAATGAGCAGTTCTTC	CASSYSLASYNEQFF
TRBV5-1	once	TRBJ1-1	-	TGCGCCAGCAGCTTTCAGGGCGTGGGCAACACTGAAGCTTTCTTT	CASSFQGVGNTEAFF
TRBV5-8	-	TRBJ1-1	TRBD1	TGTGCCAGCAGCTTGGCAGGGACAGGGGGGACAGCTTTCTTT	CASSLAGTGGTAFF
TRBV15	-	TRBJ1-1	TRBD1	TGTGCCACCAGCAGAGGCGGACAGGGGTTATCTGAAGCTTTCTTT	CATSRGGQGLSEAFF
TRBV28	-	TRBJ2-1	-	TGTGCCAGCACTAACCTCTGGGAGCGGGACAATGAGCAGTTCTTC	CASTNLWERDNEQFF
TRBV11-2	once	TRBJ1-2	-	TGTGCCAGCAGCTTAGATCGGCGAGCGATAGATGGCTACACCTTC	CASSLDRRAIDGYTF
TRBV14	-	TRBJ2-1	TRBD1	TGTGCCAGCAGCCCCGAGGGGGCGGGTGAGCAGTTCTTC	CASSPEGAGEQFF
TRBV7-6	medium-sized	TRBJ2-2	-	TGTGCCAGCAGCTCCTGGACTTCCGCGAACACCGGGGAGCTGTTTTTT	CASSSWTSANTGELFF
TRBV7-3	-	TRBJ2-7	-	TGTGCCAGCAGCGCCCGCCGAGGCTACGAGCAGTACTTC	CASSARRGYEQYF
TRBV28	-	TRBJ1-5	-	TGTGCCAGCAGTTTATTAGGCCAGAGATATAGCAATCAGCCCCAGCATTTT	CASSLLGQRYSNQPQHF
TRBV27	few	TRBJ2-7	TRBD1	TGTGCCAGCAGCCAAGACCGGGACAGGTTCTCCTACGAGCAGTACTTC	CASSQDRDRFSYEQYF
TRBV19	-	TRBJ1-2	TRBD1	TGTGCCAGTAGTTATCAGGGGGCGGAGGGCTACACCTTC	CASSYQGAEGYTF
TRBV11-3	-	TRBJ2-3	-	TGTGCCAGCAGCTTAGGATCGCGCACAGATACGCAGTATTTT	CASSLGSRTDTQYF
TRBV18	-	TRBJ2-7	-	TGTGCCAGCTCACCGAGGGATTCACAGGGCCCAGGCGAGCAGTACTTC	CASSPRDSQGPGEQYF
TRBV6-5	-	TRBJ2-2	-	TGTGCCAGCAGTTACGGGGGAAACACCGGGGAGCTGTTTTTT	CASSYGGNTGELFF
TRBV6-5	-	TRBJ2-7	-	TGTGCCAGCAGTTACTCGAATCTAGGGGCCGAGCAGTACTTC	CASSYSNLGAEQYF
TRBV30	-	TRBJ2-5	TRBD1	TGTGCCTGGAGTGTACAGGGGGGAGAGACCCAGTACTTC	CAWSVQGGETQYF
TRBV15	once	TRBJ2-5	-	TGTGCCACCAGCAGGGGGAACAGTGACCAAGAGACCCAGTACTTC	CATSRGNSDQETQYF
TRBV5-6	-	TRBJ2-2	-	TGTGCCAGCAGCTTTTTTAGTATCACCGGGGAGCTGTTTTTT	CASSFFSITGELFF
TRBV7-9	-	TRBJ1-2	-	TGTGCCAGCAGCTTACCTCAGGGGAGGTATGGCTACACCTTC	CASSLPQGRYGYTF
TRBV5-4	-	TRBJ1-1	-	TGTGCCAGCAGCTTGGGGGACACTGAAGCTTTCTTT	CASSLGDTEAFF
TRBV13	-	TRBJ2-7	TRBD1	TGTGCCAGCAGCTTAGGCACAGGGGCCTACGAGCAGTACTTC	CASSLGTGAYEQYF
TRBV28	-	TRBJ2-7	TRBD1	TGTGCCAGCAGAGGACAGGGTTTAACCTACGAGCAGTACTTC	CASRGQGLTYEQYF
TRBV11-1	-	TRBJ2-7	TRBD1	TGTGCCAGCAGCTTCTCCCTTACAGGGGGGACCTACGAGCAGTACTTC	CASSFSLTGGTYEQYF
TRBV14	-	TRBJ1-1	TRBD1	TGTGCCAGCAGCCAATACACCGGGACAGAGGTTGAAGCTTTCTTT	CASSQYTGTEVEAFF
TRBV11-2	-	TRBJ2-3	TRBD2	TGTGCCAGCAGCTACGTAGGGACTAGCGGGAGGGATACGCAGTATTTT	CASSYVGTSGRDTQYF